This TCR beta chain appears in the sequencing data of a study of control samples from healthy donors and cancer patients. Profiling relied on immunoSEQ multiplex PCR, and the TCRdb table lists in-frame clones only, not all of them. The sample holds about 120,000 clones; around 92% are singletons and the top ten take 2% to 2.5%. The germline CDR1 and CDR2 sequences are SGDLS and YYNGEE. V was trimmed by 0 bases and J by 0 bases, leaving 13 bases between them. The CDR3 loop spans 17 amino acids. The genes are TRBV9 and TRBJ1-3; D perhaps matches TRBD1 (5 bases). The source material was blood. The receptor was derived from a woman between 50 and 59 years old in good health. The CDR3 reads CASSVDAGSSSGNTIYF. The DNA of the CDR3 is TGTGCCAGCAGCGTAGATGCAGGGTCAAGCTCTGGAAACACCATATATTTT.